This is a list of T cell receptor beta chains from one sample in a study of T-cell reconstitution after alpha-beta-depleted transplantation in children. MiXCR, applied by TCRdb to the PCR reads, yields one record per CDR3 protein. This table holds some 830,000 distinct CDR3 sequences, roughly 15% found once. Material: PBMCs, mostly from graft donor cells, obtained 360 days after TCRalphabeta/CD19-depleted stem cell transplant. Receptors were obtained from a male patient aged 10-17 years who had a stem cell transplant for acute lymphoblastic leukemia, so the T cells may come from the graft donor. Each CDR3 is given with its conserved first and last residue. The D gene is left open where the match is weak. Clone size is shown for a subset of rows, as once, few, many or a class of expanded clone.

j_gene | d_gene | v_gene | abundance | CDR3aa | CDR3nt
TRBJ2-3 | TRBD2 | TRBV7-6 | NA | CASSAFQLAGGTADTQYF | TGTGCCAGCAGCGCATTCCAGCTAGCGGGAGGGACGGCAGATACGCAGTATTTT
TRBJ2-7 | TRBD1 | TRBV7-8 | many | CASSFDRARGGEQYF | TGTGCCAGCAGCTTTGACAGGGCCAGAGGGGGCGAGCAGTACTTC
TRBJ2-4 | NA | TRBV4-1 | NA | CASRPGQAGPLAKNIQYF | TGCGCCAGCCGTCCCGGACAGGCGGGACCGCTAGCCAAAAACATTCAGTACTTC
TRBJ2-3 | NA | TRBV10-3 | NA | CAIGGATDTQYF | TGTGCCATCGGCGGGGCCACAGATACGCAGTATTTT
TRBJ2-1 | TRBD2 | TRBV10-3 | few | CAIRTGTSGRGGRNEQFF | TGTGCCATCAGAACCGGGACTAGCGGGAGAGGCGGTAGGAATGAGCAGTTCTTC
TRBJ1-2 | NA | TRBV6-6 | NA | CASSYGRDGYTF | TGTGCCAGCAGTTACGGGCGGGATGGCTACACCTTC
TRBJ2-2 | TRBD2 | TRBV29-1 | many | CSVGGPGLARAGELFF | TGCAGCGTTGGGGGTCCGGGACTAGCAAGAGCCGGGGAGCTGTTTTTT
TRBJ2-6 | NA | TRBV30 | few | CGGGRGLTGANVLTF | TGTGGGGGGGGCAGGGGTTTAACTGGGGCCAACGTCCTGACTTTC
TRBJ2-3 | TRBD2 | TRBV7-8 | many | CASSTKISGRPGDTQYF | TGTGCCAGCAGCACGAAGATTAGCGGGAGGCCTGGAGATACGCAGTATTTT
TRBJ2-2 | NA | TRBV20-1 | NA | CSARTSSPTGELFF | TGCAGTGCCCGAACTAGCTCTCCCACCGGGGAGCTGTTTTTT
TRBJ2-7 | NA | TRBV7-2 | NA | CASSPHQRGTYNEQYF | TGTGCCAGCAGCCCCCATCAGAGGGGGACTTACAACGAGCAGTACTTC
TRBJ2-1 | TRBD1 | TRBV12-5 | few | CASGLDRGIGEQFF | TGTGCTAGTGGTTTGGACAGGGGGATCGGTGAGCAGTTCTTC
TRBJ2-2 | NA | TRBV5-4 | few | CASSDPIRGELFF | TGTGCCAGCAGCGACCCCATCAGGGGGGAGCTGTTTTTT
TRBJ2-1 | TRBD1 | TRBV29-1 | few | CSDPGQGLSNEQFF | TGCAGCGACCCGGGACAGGGTTTAAGTAATGAGCAGTTCTTC
TRBJ2-1 | NA | TRBV20-1 | few | CSASWLNEQFF | TGCAGTGCTAGTTGGCTGAATGAGCAGTTCTTC
TRBJ2-7 | TRBD2 | TRBV5-1 | NA | CASVAGGGYEQYF | TGCGCCAGCGTAGCGGGAGGCGGCTACGAGCAGTACTTC
TRBJ2-1 | NA | TRBV11-2 | few | CASSFGTNEQFF | TGTGCCAGCAGCTTCGGGACCAATGAGCAGTTCTTC
TRBJ1-1 | NA | TRBV6-1 | NA | CASSDLYTEAFF | TGTGCCAGCAGTGACCTGTACACTGAAGCTTTCTTT
TRBJ2-7 | NA | TRBV19 | NA | CASSNGGDYEQYF | TGTGCCAGTAGTAACGGCGGGGACTACGAGCAGTACTTC
TRBJ2-1 | NA | TRBV9 | many | CASSVEEDLEQFF | TGTGCCAGCAGCGTAGAGGAGGACCTTGAGCAGTTCTTC
TRBJ2-1 | NA | TRBV2 | few | CASKREFSGYNEQFF | TGTGCCAGCAAAAGAGAATTCTCCGGGTACAATGAGCAGTTCTTC
TRBJ2-6 | NA | TRBV7-9 | few | CASRQGYTGANVLTF | TGTGCCAGTCGGCAGGGGTATACTGGGGCCAACGTCCTGACTTTC
TRBJ1-6 | TRBD1 | TRBV15 | few | CATSTFGTGGSPLHF | TGTGCCACCAGCACCTTCGGGACAGGGGGTTCACCCCTCCACTTT
TRBJ1-1 | NA | TRBV5-1 | many | CASSLWDADTEAFF | TGCGCCAGCAGCTTGTGGGACGCGGACACTGAAGCTTTCTTT
TRBJ1-5 | TRBD1 | TRBV20-1 | NA | CSARRTGYNQPQHF | TGCAGTGCTAGACGGACAGGGTACAATCAGCCCCAGCATTTT
TRBJ1-1 | TRBD1 | TRBV27 | few | CASSRTGLRGTEAFF | TGTGCCAGCAGTAGGACAGGACTTCGGGGGACTGAAGCTTTCTTT
TRBJ1-2 | TRBD1 | TRBV10-3 | NA | CAISESTTSGTGFYGYTF | TGTGCCATCAGTGAGTCGACTACAAGCGGGACAGGATTCTATGGCTACACCTTC
TRBJ1-2 | NA | TRBV27 | few | CASIEQQANYGYTF | TGTGCCAGCATAGAGCAGCAAGCTAACTATGGCTACACCTTC
TRBJ2-7 | NA | TRBV2 | NA | CASSLDRRLEQYF | TGTGCCAGCAGTTTAGACAGGAGGCTCGAGCAGTACTTC
TRBJ2-3 | TRBD2 | TRBV7-3 | NA | CASSSLSGTSTQYF | TGTGCCAGCAGCTCACTGTCCGGGACTAGCACGCAGTATTTT
TRBJ2-1 | NA | TRBV4-2 | many | CASSDFSYNEQFF | TGTGCCAGCAGCGACTTCTCCTACAATGAGCAGTTCTTC
TRBJ1-2 | NA | TRBV29-1 | few | CSVDREQSDVYTF | TGCAGCGTTGACAGGGAACAGAGTGATGTCTACACCTTC
TRBJ2-7 | NA | TRBV29-1 | few | CSVDGTVGQSSYEQYF | TGCAGCGTTGACGGCACTGTCGGGCAGAGCTCCTACGAGCAGTACTTC
TRBJ2-7 | NA | TRBV5-1 | NA | CASSSRTGMFSYEQYF | TGCGCCAGCAGCTCCCGGACTGGAATGTTCTCCTACGAGCAGTACTTC
TRBJ2-1 | NA | TRBV14 | many | CASSQDGLANEQFF | TGTGCCAGCAGCCAAGACGGCCTAGCGAATGAGCAGTTCTTC
TRBJ1-1 | NA | TRBV7-9 | NA | CASSFWTVNTEAFF | TGTGCCAGCAGCTTTTGGACGGTGAACACTGAAGCTTTCTTT
TRBJ1-2 | NA | TRBV5-1 | few | CATSMGENYGYTF | TGCGCCACCTCCATGGGGGAGAACTATGGCTACACCTTC
TRBJ2-7 | NA | TRBV7-4 | NA | CASGVPLTLPFTYEQYF | TGTGCCAGCGGGGTCCCCCTGACTCTCCCTTTCACCTACGAGCAGTACTTC
TRBJ2-1 | NA | TRBV9 | few | CASSVVGVPWDEQFF | TGTGCCAGCAGCGTAGTTGGCGTCCCTTGGGATGAGCAGTTCTTC
TRBJ2-3 | TRBD2 | TRBV29-1 | NA | CSVGAGGSTDTQYF | TGCAGCGTTGGGGCGGGAGGGTCCACAGATACGCAGTATTTT
TRBJ2-3 | NA | TRBV7-9 | many | CASSLGAAGPDTQYF | TGTGCCAGCAGCTTAGGCGCAGCCGGGCCAGATACGCAGTATTTT
TRBJ1-1 | NA | TRBV7-9 | many | CASSQTTGNTEAFF | TGTGCCAGCAGCCAGACGACAGGGAACACTGAAGCTTTCTTT
TRBJ2-2 | TRBD2 | TRBV20-1 | NA | CSARTSGRKDTGELFF | TGCAGTGCTAGGACTAGCGGGAGAAAAGACACCGGGGAGCTGTTTTTT
TRBJ2-2 | NA | TRBV12-3/TRBV12-4 | few | CASSASTTGPNTGELFF | TGTGCCAGCAGCGCCTCGACAACAGGGCCGAACACCGGGGAGCTGTTTTTT
TRBJ1-1 | NA | TRBV25-1 | few | CASRDSARVVTEAFF | TGTGCCAGCAGGGATTCGGCCAGGGTAGTCACTGAAGCTTTCTTT
TRBJ2-7 | TRBD2 | TRBV12-3/TRBV12-4 | few | CASTLRGSLYEQYF | TGTGCCAGCACCTTGCGGGGGAGTCTCTACGAGCAGTACTTC